Listed below are T cell receptor beta chains from one sample, sequenced in a study of technical replicates of blood from a few donors. TCRdb keeps only in-frame clones here, not all; method: immunoSEQ multiplex PCR. Among approximately 79,000 clones, around 97% were seen once, and the ten largest hold approximately 0.18%. Source material: T cells isolated from PBMCs. These TCRs come from a human donor in good health. Both conserved end residues are trimmed from each CDR3.

j_gene | v_gene | len | CDR3aa
TRBJ2-7 | TRBV14 | 13 | ASSQFLAGGHEQY
TRBJ2-5 | TRBV7-9 | 12 | ASSRKGLVETQY
TRBJ1-5 | TRBV5-1 | 11 | ASSTGYNQPQH
TRBJ2-4 | TRBV28 | 12 | ASVGTVAKNIQY
TRBJ1-2 | TRBV27 | 12 | ASSYRQGADGYT
TRBJ2-5 | TRBV30 | 11 | AWRRVARETQY
TRBJ2-5 | TRBV7-9 | 14 | ASSVGTSGSMGAQY
TRBJ2-7 | TRBV5-1 | 16 | ASSIRTSGNGRVYEQY
TRBJ1-3 | TRBV5-1 | 16 | ASSLGYRDRGAGNTIY
TRBJ1-4 | TRBV4-2 | 12 | ASSQDSGYEKLF
TRBJ2-3 | TRBV9 | 16 | ASSPTGSWGVGTDTQY
TRBJ2-7 | TRBV14 | 12 | ASSQGTGPYEQY
TRBJ1-2 | TRBV28 | 10 | ASSSLEVSYT
TRBJ1-5 | TRBV12-5 | 14 | ASGLVIKGRDQPQH
TRBJ2-7 | TRBV6-5 | 12 | ASRPGTGSYEQY
TRBJ2-6 | TRBV9 | 18 | ASSGRVIRDRASGANVLT
TRBJ2-7 | TRBV19 | 13 | ASSPVRGAVHEQY
TRBJ1-2 | TRBV6-5 | 12 | ASSLVYGTNGYT
TRBJ1-3 | TRBV6-5 | 13 | ASRGTGPRGNTIY
TRBJ2-1 | TRBV5-1 | 14 | ASSPDRGVDNGEQF
TRBJ2-7 | TRBV28 | 18 | ASSSELEPPGGLTVWGQY
TRBJ2-3 | TRBV10-3 | 15 | AISESPKRRVTDTQY
TRBJ1-1 | TRBV7-6 | 11 | ASSPTANTEAF